These 3 T cell receptor beta chains share one sample of origin, sequenced in a study of cytomegalovirus exposure and HLA in healthy donors. A multiplex PCR was run with 60 Vbeta primers and 13 Jbeta primers. Some clones are missing from TCRdb's copy, which holds only in-frame ones; the method was immunoSEQ multiplex PCR. The table lists roughly 71,000 clones, with around 5% in the top ten. The sequenced sample was PBMCs. These TCRs come from a woman in her thirties or forties in good health and CMV-seropositive.

V gene TRBV28 combines with J gene TRBJ2-7; D is perhaps TRBD2 (6 bases). Trimming took 6 bases from V and 5 from J, leaving 17 bases between them. Germline CDR1 MDHEN, CDR2 SYDVKM. The CDR3 spans 14 residues. CDR3: CASRPPGEGNEQYF. Here the CDR3 DNA reads TGTGCCAGCAGGCCACCGGGAGAGGGGAACGAGCAGTACTTC.

The chain uses TRBV6-4 and TRBJ2-1; 7 nucleotides match TRBD2. The CDR3 loop spans 14 amino acids. CDR1 and CDR2 from the germline V gene are MRHNA and SNTAGT. After removal of 3 bases from V and 5 bases from J, the junction contained 4 bases not matched to a gene. CDR3 protein: CASSELGTNNEQFF. CDR3 sequence (DNA): TGTGCCAGCAGTGAATTAGGGACTAACAATGAGCAGTTCTTC.

This chain uses TRBV5-6 with TRBJ1-5; 9 bases are a match to TRBD1. This CDR3 is 16 amino acids long. Losses at the gene ends were 3 bases for V and 1 base for J; bases not matched to a gene: 5. Looked up from germline, CDR1 is SGHDT and CDR2 is YYEEEE. CDR3 sequence (DNA): TGTGCCAGCAGCTCTATGGACAGGGGCAGCAATCAGCCCCAGCATTTT. It yields the protein CASSSMDRGSNQPQHF.